This entry is about one T cell receptor (beta chain). Study processing details: Estimation of nucleated cell counts relied on the amplification of reference gene primers. Some clones are missing from TCRdb's copy, which holds only in-frame ones; the method was immunoSEQ multiplex PCR. Clone size and the V and J calls come from that table; the DNA yielded D and trimming. The sample carries 250,000 or so clones, roughly 89% recorded once. The sample is drawn from a study of blood T cell repertoires in COVID-19. Study-wide context: PBMCs, B-cell-depleted T cells, or T cells were the source of the cDNA or gDNA that made up the material.

From germline, CDR1 is MNHEY and CDR2 SMNVEV (reference sequence). There are 14 residues in the CDR3. Trimming cost V 5 bases and J 8 bases; bases outside gene matches: 10. Cohort allocation depended upon clinical history that participants reported. For recovered donors of Cohort 3, there were two negative PCRs, clearance, or symptom resolution. This TCR derives from a man in his forties who had recovered from COVID-19. Sequencing was carried out using PBMCs or T cells enriched from blood (not recorded which). The gene calls are TRBV27 and TRBJ1-2; 8 positions agree with TRBD1. The CDR3 sequence: CASSGRTGLEGYTF. The CDR3 DNA reads TGTGCCAGCAGTGGAAGGACAGGGCTTGAAGGCTACACCTTC.